This passage covers 15 T cell receptor beta chains from one sample sequenced in a study of blood T cell repertoires in COVID-19 (dated by TCRdb to about 2020). Library method: the immunoSEQ multiplex PCR assay. As stored in TCRdb, this immuneACCESS dataset retains in-frame rearrangements with V and J assigned. A fraction of the clones does not appear; measured against another copy, unresolved V genes explain less than half of the discrepancy, and the remainder lacks a known reason. The sample contains about 91,000 clones, about 90% of them found a single time. The top ten constitute about 4.2% of the sample. The sequencing sample was made of peripheral blood. These receptors were taken from a man in his 70s with acute or convalescent COVID-19.

The genes are TRBV7-8 and TRBJ1-2; possible D gene TRBD1, 6 bases. This CDR3 has 13 amino acids. CDR1 is SGHVS and CDR2 is FQNEAQ in the germline V gene. V lost 5 bases and J lost 3, with 10 bases in between. This CDR3 reads CASSPSGDYGYTF. CDR3 coding DNA: TGTGCCAGCAGCCCGTCAGGGGACTATGGCTACACCTTC.

This chain connects TRBV4-1 to TRBJ1-2; possible D gene TRBD1, 5 bases. There are 16 residues in the CDR3. The germline V and J ends were trimmed by 1 base and 4 bases, with 16 bases remaining between them. Germline V gene lookup returns CDR1 MGHRA and CDR2 YSYEKL. DNA of the CDR3: TGCGCCAGCAGCCAAGGGGACTTAAGGCCTATCTATGGCTACACCTTC. Protein product: CASSQGDLRPIYGYTF.

The chain employs TRBV10-3 and TRBJ2-1; 10 bases match TRBD2. J lost 6 bases, V lost 4 bases, and 6 bases had no gene match. Germline values: CDR1 ENHRY, CDR2 SYGVKD. The CDR3 consists of 15 residues. The CDR3 DNA reads as TGTGCCATCAGTGGGCTAGCGGGGGATACCAATGAGCAGTTCTTC. Its protein product is CAISGLAGDTNEQFF.

V and J are TRBV7-9 and TRBJ2-7; TRBD1 aligns across 10 bases. Germline CDR1 reads SEHNR; CDR2 reads FQNEAQ (reference sequence). This CDR3 is built from 17 residues. The J segment lost 2 bases and the V segment lost 5 bases, leaving 12 bases of the junction unmatched. CDR3 nucleotide sequence: TGTGCCAGCAGCAAAGGGGGACGGGGACAGGGGCCCTACGAGCAGTACGTC. It translates to CASSKGGRGQGPYEQYV.

This rearrangement joins TRBV6-5 to TRBJ2-3; D is possibly TRBD2 (6 bases). Per germline, CDR1 MNHEY and CDR2 SVGAGI. The length of the CDR3 is 13 residues. Between the trimmed V and J ends, which lost 6 bases and 6 bases, there was a span of 13 bases. The CDR3 here is CASRGGGYDTQYF. CDR3 in DNA: TGTGCCAGCAGGGGGGGAGGTTACGATACGCAGTATTTT.

The chain joins TRBV20-1 to TRBJ2-1, with TRBD2 as a possible D gene (5 bases). V lost 5 bases, J lost 9 bases, and 11 bases lay in between. Germline V gene data show CDR1 as DFQATT and CDR2 as SNEGSKA (reference sequence). This CDR3 spans 11 amino acids. The CDR3 reads CSARDAIEQFF. For the CDR3, the DNA is TGCAGTGCTCGGGATGCCATTGAGCAGTTCTTC.

This chain uses TRBV11-2 with TRBJ2-3; TRBD2 is a possible D gene (5 bases). The CDR3 extends over 14 amino acids. Between the trimmed V and J ends, which lost 4 bases and 0 bases, there was a span of 8 bases. Germline loops: CDR1 SGHAT, CDR2 FQNNGV. The CDR3 nucleotides are TGTGCCAGCAGCTCTCGGACTAGCACAGATACGCAGTATTTT. Translated: CASSSRTSTDTQYF.

This sequence joins TRBV5-4 and TRBJ2-2; 8 positions match TRBD2. The junction had 0 bases not matched to a gene; V was cut back by 2 bases and J by 6 bases. Germline V lookup: CDR1 SGHNT, CDR2 YYREEE (reference sequence). This CDR3 comprises 13 residues. The CDR3 reads CASSFGGAGELFF. DNA for the CDR3: TGTGCCAGCAGCTTCGGGGGGGCCGGGGAGCTGTTTTTT.

This chain links TRBV30 with TRBJ2-5; D might be TRBD2 (7 bases). Per the germline V gene, CDR1 is GTSNPN and CDR2 is SVGIG (reference sequence). V lost 3 bases and J 7 bases, leaving 12 bases between the germline ends. The CDR3 length is 12 residues. The CDR3 nucleotides are TGTGCCTGGAGAGGGGGGGCAGGGACCCAGTACTTC. Its translation: CAWRGGAGTQYF.

The V call is TRBV5-1, the J call TRBJ2-3; perhaps TRBD2 as D (8 bases). The CDR3 is made up of 18 amino acids. V lost 3 bases and J lost 3, with 23 bases in between. In germline, CDR1 is SGHRS, CDR2 YFSETQ. The CDR3 DNA sequence: TGCGCCAGCAGCTCCCCCGGGAGGGGGCTAATGGGTACAGATACGCAGTATTTT. Its translation is CASSSPGRGLMGTDTQYF.

The chain couples TRBV18 to TRBJ1-3; maybe TRBD1 (5 bases). The V gene lost 4 bases and the J gene lost 0 bases, with 10 bases spanning the gap. The germline V gene has CDR1 KGHSH and CDR2 LQKENI. This CDR3 spans 15 amino acids. This CDR3 reads CASSRGVNSGNTIYF. CDR3 coding DNA: TGTGCCAGCTCACGGGGGGTGAACTCTGGAAACACCATATATTTT.

The chain joins TRBV7-2 to TRBJ1-3; 7 bases line up with TRBD1. The CDR3 contains 14 residues. V gave up 2 bases and J gave up 4 bases; unmatched junction bases: 2. CDR1 and CDR2 (germline): SGHTA, FQGNSA. The CDR3 protein is CASSLSGQGNTIYF. In DNA form, the CDR3 reads TGTGCCAGCAGCTTATCGGGACAGGGAAACACCATATATTTT. Full variable domain (remainder filled in from reference TRBV7-2 and TRBJ1-3): GAGVSQSPSNKVTEKGKDVELRCDPISGHTALYWYRQSLGQGLEFLIYFQGNSAPDKSGLPSDRFSAERTGGSVSTLTIQRTQQEDSAVYLCASSLSGQGNTIYFGEGSWLTVV.

The V gene is TRBV5-1, the J gene TRBJ2-5; 8 positions match TRBD1. The length of the CDR3 is 14 residues. Germline lookup yields CDR1 SGHRS and CDR2 YFSETQ. The junction had 6 bases not matched to a gene; V was cut back by 3 bases and J by 5 bases. The DNA for the CDR3 is TGCGCCAGCAGCTCCGGACAGGGCGGCGAGACCCAGTACTTC. Protein sequence: CASSSGQGGETQYF.

The V call is TRBV5-6, the J call TRBJ1-3, with 7 nucleotides matching TRBD1. Unmatched junction bases numbered 9, after V lost 3 bases and J lost 0 bases. This CDR3 has 17 amino acids. Germline V lookup: CDR1 SGHDT, CDR2 YYEEEE. The CDR3 reads CASSSEGQLFSGNTIYF. As DNA, the CDR3 is TGTGCCAGCAGCTCCGAGGGACAGTTGTTCTCTGGAAACACCATATATTTT.

The V call is TRBV20-1, the J call TRBJ1-2; D unclear. With 3 bases removed from V and 2 bases from J, the gap between germline ends came to 10 bases. There are 13 residues in the CDR3. Germline V CDR1 and CDR2: DFQATT, SNEGSKA (reference sequence). CDR3 sequence (DNA): TGCAGTGCTAGTGGGAGAGCGAACTATGGCTACACCTTC. Amino acid sequence: CSASGRANYGYTF.